This TCR beta chain comes out of a study of T cells after yellow fever vaccination. TCRdb independently ran MiXCR on the 5' RACE reads; one entry per CDR3 protein. The sample shows about 370,000 distinct CDR3 sequences, roughly 11% of them seen only once. To note about this clonotype: The antigen is not known.

The CDR3 loop spans 13 amino acids. With 3 bases clipped from V and 7 bases from J, the junction kept 4 bases outside the gene matches. CDR1 SGHVS and CDR2 FQNEAQ come from the germline V gene. Study results and caveats: Detected again after the booster were most primary-vaccination clones, at 95% to 97% CD4 and roughly 88% CD8.

The rearrangement links TRBV7-8 to TRBJ1-1, with TRBD1 matching over 8 bases. The TCR sequence derives from a man aged 18 to 35 who received the YFV17D yellow fever vaccine. The sequences come from PBMCs, collected on the day of the first yellow fever vaccination. The CDR3 coding sequence is TGTGCCAGCAGCTTGGGACAGGAGATTGAAGCTTTCTTT. Encoded protein: CASSLGQEIEAFF.